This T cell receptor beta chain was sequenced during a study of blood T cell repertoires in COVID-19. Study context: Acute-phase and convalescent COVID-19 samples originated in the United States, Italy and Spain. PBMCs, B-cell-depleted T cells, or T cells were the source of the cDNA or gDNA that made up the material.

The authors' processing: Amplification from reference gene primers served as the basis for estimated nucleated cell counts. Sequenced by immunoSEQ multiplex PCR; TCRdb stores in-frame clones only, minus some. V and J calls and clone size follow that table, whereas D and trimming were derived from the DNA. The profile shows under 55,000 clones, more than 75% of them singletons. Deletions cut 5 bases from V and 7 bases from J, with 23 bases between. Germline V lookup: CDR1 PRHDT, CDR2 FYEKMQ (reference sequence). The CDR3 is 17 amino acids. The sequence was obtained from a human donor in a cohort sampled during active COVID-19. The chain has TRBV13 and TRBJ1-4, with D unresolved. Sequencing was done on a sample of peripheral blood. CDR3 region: CASSPEGRQGYCEKLFF. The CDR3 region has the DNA TGTGCCAGCAGCCCGGAGGGTAGGCAAGGGTACTGTGAAAAACTGTTTTTT.